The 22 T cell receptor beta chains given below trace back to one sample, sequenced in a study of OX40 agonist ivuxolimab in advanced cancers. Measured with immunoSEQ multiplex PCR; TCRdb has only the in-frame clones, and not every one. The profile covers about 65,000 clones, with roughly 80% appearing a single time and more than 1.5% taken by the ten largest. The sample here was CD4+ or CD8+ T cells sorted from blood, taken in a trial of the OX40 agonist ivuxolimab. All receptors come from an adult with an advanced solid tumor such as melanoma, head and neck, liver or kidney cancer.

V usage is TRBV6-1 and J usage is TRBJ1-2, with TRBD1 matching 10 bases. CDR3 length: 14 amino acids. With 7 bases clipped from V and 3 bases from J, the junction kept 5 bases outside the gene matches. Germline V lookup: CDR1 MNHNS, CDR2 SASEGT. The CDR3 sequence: CASKLTGGDYGYTF. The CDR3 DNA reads TGTGCCAGCAAACTGACAGGGGGCGACTATGGCTACACCTTC.

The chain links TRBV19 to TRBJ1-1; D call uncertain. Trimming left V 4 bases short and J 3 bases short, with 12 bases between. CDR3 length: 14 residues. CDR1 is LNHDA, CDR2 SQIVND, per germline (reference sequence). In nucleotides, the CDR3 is TGTGCCAGTAGTACCGATAGGGCCCACACTGAAGCTTTCTTT. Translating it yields CASSTDRAHTEAFF.

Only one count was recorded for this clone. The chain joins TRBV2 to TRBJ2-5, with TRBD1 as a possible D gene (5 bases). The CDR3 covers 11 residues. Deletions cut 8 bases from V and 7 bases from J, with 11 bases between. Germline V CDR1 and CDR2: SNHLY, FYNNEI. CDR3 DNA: TGTGCCAGCTCAGGGTATGGGACCCAGTACTTC. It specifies CASSGYGTQYF. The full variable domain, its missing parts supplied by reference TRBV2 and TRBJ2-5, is EPEVTQTPSHQVTQMGQEVILRCVPISNHLYFYWYRQILGQKVEFLVSFYNNEISEKSEIFDDQFSVERPDGSNFTLKIRSTKLEDSAMYFCASSGYGTQYFGPGTRLLVL.

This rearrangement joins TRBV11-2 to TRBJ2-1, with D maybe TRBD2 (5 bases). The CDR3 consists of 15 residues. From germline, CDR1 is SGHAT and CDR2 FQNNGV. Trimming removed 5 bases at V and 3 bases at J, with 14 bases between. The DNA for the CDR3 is TGTGCCAGCAGCCAGGACGAGGACTTCTACAATGAGCAGTTCTTC. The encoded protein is CASSQDEDFYNEQFF. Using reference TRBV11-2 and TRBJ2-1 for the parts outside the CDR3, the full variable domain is EAGVAQSPRYKIIEKRQSVAFWCNPISGHATLYWYQQILGQGPKLLIQFQNNGVVDDSQLPKDRFSAERLKGVDSTLKIQPAKLEDSAVYLCASSQDEDFYNEQFFGPGTRLTVL.

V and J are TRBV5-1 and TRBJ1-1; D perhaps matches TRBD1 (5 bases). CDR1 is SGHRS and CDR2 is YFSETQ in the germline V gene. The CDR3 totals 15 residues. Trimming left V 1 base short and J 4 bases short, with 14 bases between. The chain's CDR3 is CASSLQGLRGTEAFF. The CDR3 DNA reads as TGCGCCAGCAGCTTGCAGGGCCTCCGGGGCACTGAAGCTTTCTTT. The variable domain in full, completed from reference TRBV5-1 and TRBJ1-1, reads KAGVTQTPRYLIKTRGQQVTLSCSPISGHRSVSWYQQTPGQGLQFLFEYFSETQRNKGNFPGRFSGRQFSNSRSEMNVSTLELGDSALYLCASSLQGLRGTEAFFGQGTRLTVV.

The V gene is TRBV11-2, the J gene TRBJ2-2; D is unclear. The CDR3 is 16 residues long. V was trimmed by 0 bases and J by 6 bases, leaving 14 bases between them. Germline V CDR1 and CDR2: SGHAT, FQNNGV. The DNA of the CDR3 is TGTGCCAGCAGCTTAGATCGAGGAGAAGGACCCGGGGAGCTGTTTTTT. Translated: CASSLDRGEGPGELFF.

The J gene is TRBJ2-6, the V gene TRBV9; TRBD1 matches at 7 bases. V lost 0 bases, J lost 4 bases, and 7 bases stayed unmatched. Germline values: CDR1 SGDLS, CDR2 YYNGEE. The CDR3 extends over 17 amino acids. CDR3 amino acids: CASSVAPQGPGANVLTF. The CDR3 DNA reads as TGTGCCAGCAGCGTAGCCCCACAGGGGCCCGGGGCCAACGTCCTGACTTTC.

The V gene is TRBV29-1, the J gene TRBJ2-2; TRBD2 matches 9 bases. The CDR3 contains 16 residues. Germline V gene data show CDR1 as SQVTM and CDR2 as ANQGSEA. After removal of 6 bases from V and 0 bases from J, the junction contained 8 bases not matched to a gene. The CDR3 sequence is CSVGGGRASNTGELFF. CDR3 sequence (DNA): TGCAGCGTGGGCGGCGGGAGGGCCTCGAACACCGGGGAGCTGTTTTTT.

CDR3 amino acids: CSARGENTQYF. The CDR3 nucleotides are TGCAGTGCTAGGGGGGAGAATACGCAGTATTTT. The V gene is TRBV20-1, the J gene TRBJ2-3; D assignment may be TRBD1 or TRBD2 (5 bases each). The ends were cut back, 3 bases at V and 7 bases at J, with 8 bases in the middle. Germline CDR1 and CDR2: DFQATT and SNEGSKA (reference sequence). This CDR3 contains 11 residues.

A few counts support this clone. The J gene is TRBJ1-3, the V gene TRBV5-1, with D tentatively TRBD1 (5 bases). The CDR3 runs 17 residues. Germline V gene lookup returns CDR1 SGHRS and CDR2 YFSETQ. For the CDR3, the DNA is TGCCACCTCAGGAGGGACCGCTTTTGGGGCTACGGAAACACCATATATTTT. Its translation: CHLRRDRFWGYGNTIYF. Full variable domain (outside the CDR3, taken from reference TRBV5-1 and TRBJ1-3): KAGVTQTPRYLIKTRGQQVTLSCSPISGHRSVSWYQQTPGQGLQFLFEYFSETQRNKGNFPGRFSGRQFSNSRSEMNVSTLELGDSALYLCHLRRDRFWGYGNTIYFGEGSWLTVV.

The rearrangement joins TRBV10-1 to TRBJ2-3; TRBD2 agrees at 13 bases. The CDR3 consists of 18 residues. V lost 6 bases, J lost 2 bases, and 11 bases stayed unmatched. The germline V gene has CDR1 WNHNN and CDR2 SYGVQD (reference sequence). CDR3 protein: CASSDGLAGADFTDTQYF. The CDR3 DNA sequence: TGCGCCAGCAGCGACGGACTAGCGGGAGCTGATTTCACAGATACGCAGTATTTT.

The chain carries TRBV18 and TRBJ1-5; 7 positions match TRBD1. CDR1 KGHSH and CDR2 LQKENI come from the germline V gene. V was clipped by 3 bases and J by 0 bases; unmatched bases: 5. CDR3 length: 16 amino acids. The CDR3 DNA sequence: TGTGCCAGCTCACCTCTCGACAGGGATAGCAATCAGCCCCAGCATTTT. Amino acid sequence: CASSPLDRDSNQPQHF.

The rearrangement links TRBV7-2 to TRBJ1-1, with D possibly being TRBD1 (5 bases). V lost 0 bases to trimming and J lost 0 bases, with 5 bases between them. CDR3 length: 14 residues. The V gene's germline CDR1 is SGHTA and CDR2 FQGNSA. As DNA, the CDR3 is TGTGCCAGCAGCTTAGCCAGGGTGAACACTGAAGCTTTCTTT. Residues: CASSLARVNTEAFF. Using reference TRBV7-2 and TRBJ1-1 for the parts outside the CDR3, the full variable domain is GAGVSQSPSNKVTEKGKDVELRCDPISGHTALYWYRQSLGQGLEFLIYFQGNSAPDKSGLPSDRFSAERTGGSVSTLTIQRTQQEDSAVYLCASSLARVNTEAFFGQGTRLTVV.

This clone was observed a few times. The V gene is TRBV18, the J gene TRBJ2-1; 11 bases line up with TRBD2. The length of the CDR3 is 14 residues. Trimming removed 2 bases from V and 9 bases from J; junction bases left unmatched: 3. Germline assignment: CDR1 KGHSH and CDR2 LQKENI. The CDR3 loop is CASSPTLAGGEQFF. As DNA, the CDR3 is TGTGCCAGCTCACCAACTCTAGCGGGAGGTGAGCAGTTCTTC.

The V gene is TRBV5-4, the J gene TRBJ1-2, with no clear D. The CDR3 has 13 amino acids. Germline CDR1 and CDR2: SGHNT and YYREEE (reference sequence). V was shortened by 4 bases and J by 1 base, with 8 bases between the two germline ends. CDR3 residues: CASSMDGNYGYTF. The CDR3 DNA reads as TGTGCCAGCAGCATGGACGGTAACTATGGCTACACCTTC.

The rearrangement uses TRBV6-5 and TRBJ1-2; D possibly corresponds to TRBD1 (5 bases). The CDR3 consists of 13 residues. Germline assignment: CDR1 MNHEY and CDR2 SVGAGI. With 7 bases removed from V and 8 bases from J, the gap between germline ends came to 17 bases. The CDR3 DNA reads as TGTGCCAGCAAGACGGGCGGGGCGGGCGGCTACACCTTC. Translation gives CASKTGGAGGYTF.

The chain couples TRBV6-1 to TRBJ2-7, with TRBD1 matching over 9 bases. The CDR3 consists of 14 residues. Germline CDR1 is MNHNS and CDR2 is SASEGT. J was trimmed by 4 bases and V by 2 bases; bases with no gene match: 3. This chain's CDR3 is CASSELDRGYEQYV. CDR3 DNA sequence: TGTGCCAGCAGTGAACTGGACAGGGGATACGAGCAGTACGTC.

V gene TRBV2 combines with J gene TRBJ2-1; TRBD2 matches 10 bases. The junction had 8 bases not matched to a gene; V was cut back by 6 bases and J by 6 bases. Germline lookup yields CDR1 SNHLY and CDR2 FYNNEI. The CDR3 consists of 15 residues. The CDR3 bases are TGTGCCAGCAGAGTTCTAGCGGGAGAATTCAATGAGCAGTTCTTC. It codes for CASRVLAGEFNEQFF.

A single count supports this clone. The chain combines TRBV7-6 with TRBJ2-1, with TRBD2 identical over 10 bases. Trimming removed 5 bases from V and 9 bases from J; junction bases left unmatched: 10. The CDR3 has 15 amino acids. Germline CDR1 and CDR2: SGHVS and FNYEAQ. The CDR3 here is CASSQSGRAFGEQFF. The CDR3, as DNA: TGTGCCAGCAGCCAAAGCGGGAGGGCCTTTGGTGAGCAGTTCTTC.

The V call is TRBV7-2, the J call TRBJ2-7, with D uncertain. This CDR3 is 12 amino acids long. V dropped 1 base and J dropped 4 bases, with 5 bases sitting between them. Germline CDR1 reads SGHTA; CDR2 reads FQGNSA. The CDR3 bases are TGTGCCAGCAGCTTAGTTGAGTACGAGCAGTACTTC. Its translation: CASSLVEYEQYF.

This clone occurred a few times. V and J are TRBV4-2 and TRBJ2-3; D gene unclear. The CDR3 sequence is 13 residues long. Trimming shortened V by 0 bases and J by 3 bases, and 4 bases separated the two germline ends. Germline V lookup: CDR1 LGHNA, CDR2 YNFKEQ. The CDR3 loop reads CASSQEATDTQYF. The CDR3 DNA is TGTGCCAGCAGCCAAGAAGCGACAGATACGCAGTATTTT.

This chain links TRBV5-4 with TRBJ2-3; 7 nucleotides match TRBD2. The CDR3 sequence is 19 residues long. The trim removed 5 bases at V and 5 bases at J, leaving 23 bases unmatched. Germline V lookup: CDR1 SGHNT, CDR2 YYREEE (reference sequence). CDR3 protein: CASRPGAWTGGGEGDTQYF. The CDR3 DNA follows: TGTGCCAGCAGACCCGGGGCGTGGACGGGAGGAGGGGAAGGAGATACGCAGTATTTT.